Below are 26 T cell receptor beta chains sequenced from a single sample in a study of OX40 agonist ivuxolimab in advanced cancers. The data were produced by immunoSEQ multiplex PCR, yet TCRdb's version contains in-frame clones alone and is incomplete. Here the sample spans roughly 17,000 clones, about 86% being singletons. The source was CD4+ or CD8+ T cells sorted from blood, collected in a trial of the OX40 agonist ivuxolimab. The receptors were gathered from an adult with an advanced solid tumor such as melanoma, head and neck, liver or kidney cancer.

The chain has TRBV11-2 and TRBJ2-5; 12 bases align to TRBD1. Germline CDR1 is SGHAT and CDR2 is FQNNGV. V shed 3 bases, J shed 5 bases, and the junction held 7 bases outside the gene matches. CDR3 length: 16 residues. DNA for the CDR3: TGTGCCAGCAGCTTCGGGGACAGGGGGCGGGAGGAGACCCAGTACTTC. Translating it yields CASSFGDRGREETQYF.

This clone was detected only once. The chain has TRBV7-3 and TRBJ2-5; D not resolved. CDR1 is SGHTA, CDR2 FQGTGA, per germline. The CDR3 loop spans 14 amino acids. Trimming removed 1 base from V and 1 base from J, with 7 bases in between. CDR3 amino acids: CASSLSGPQETQYF. As DNA, the CDR3 is TGTGCCAGCAGCTTAAGCGGACCCCAAGAGACCCAGTACTTC.

A single count supports this clone. The chain combines TRBV21-1 with TRBJ2-3. TRBV21-1 is assigned pseudogene status. CDR3 length equals 13 residues. The DNA of the CDR3 is TGTGCCAGCAGCCCGGGGCTAAGGGATACGCAGTATTTT. Encoded protein: CASSPGLRDTQYF.

This chain connects TRBV4-3 to TRBJ1-2; 8 nucleotides line up with TRBD1. Per germline, CDR1 LGHNA and CDR2 YSLEER. The CDR3 extends over 15 amino acids. V shed 2 bases, J shed 0 bases, and the junction held 2 bases outside the gene matches. For the CDR3, the DNA is TGCGCCAGCAGCCAACAGGGGGCTACTAACTATGGCTACACCTTC. Amino acids: CASSQQGATNYGYTF.

This chain links TRBV18 with TRBJ2-3, with D unresolved. The CDR3 is made up of 15 amino acids. The germline CDR1 and CDR2 sequences are KGHSH and LQKENI. V lost 0 bases and J lost 2, with 9 bases in between. The CDR3 sequence: CASSPPTTATDTQYF. In DNA form, the CDR3 reads TGTGCCAGCTCACCACCGACAACAGCCACAGATACGCAGTATTTT.

The chain couples TRBV18 to TRBJ2-5; tentatively, D is TRBD2 (6 bases). V was pared by 6 bases and J by 5 bases, with 16 bases between. The CDR3 runs to 14 residues. From germline, CDR1 is KGHSH and CDR2 LQKENI. In DNA form, the CDR3 reads TGTGCCAGCTCGAGGGGCGTGGAGGGGGAGACCCAGTACTTC. Encoded protein: CASSRGVEGETQYF. Based on the CDR3 plus reference TRBV18 and TRBJ2-5, the full variable domain is NAGVMQNPRHLVRRRGQEARLRCSPMKGHSHVYWYRQLPEEGLKFMVYLQKENIIDESGMPKERFSAEFPKEGPSILRIQQVVRGDSAAYFCASSRGVEGETQYFGPGTRLLVL.

V and J are TRBV5-4 and TRBJ2-7; tentatively, D is TRBD1 (6 bases). V gave up 4 bases and J gave up 3 bases, with 17 bases separating them. The CDR3 consists of 15 residues. Germline assignment: CDR1 SGHNT and CDR2 YYREEE (reference sequence). The CDR3: CASSPRRDTNYEQYF. The CDR3 DNA is TGTGCCAGCAGCCCAAGAAGGGACACAAACTACGAGCAGTACTTC.

The V and J genes are TRBV18 and TRBJ2-1; 7 bases fit TRBD2. Germline CDR1 KGHSH, CDR2 LQKENI. Trimming at V came to 4 bases and at J to 3 bases, leaving 9 bases not matched to a gene. This CDR3 contains 16 residues. This CDR3 is CASSRTTAGVYNEQFF. CDR3 coding DNA: TGTGCCAGCTCACGGACGACGGCGGGAGTCTACAATGAGCAGTTCTTC.

This clone has only one observation. This chain uses TRBV23-1 with TRBJ2-5, with TRBD2 identical over 13 bases. TRBV23-1 is an ORF, and what it does is uncertain. This CDR3 spans 15 amino acids. V lost 4 bases and J lost 4; bases outside the gene matches: 3. The CDR3 coding sequence is TGCGCCAGCAGTCCTTGGACTAGCGGGAGAGAGACCCAGTACTTC. As protein: CASSPWTSGRETQYF.

This clone appeared a few times. The V call is TRBV7-9, the J call TRBJ2-7; D tentatively reads TRBD1 or TRBD2 (5 bases each). The CDR3 spans 14 residues. Trimming shortened V by 5 bases and J by 6 bases, and 17 bases separated the two germline ends. Germline CDR1 SEHNR, CDR2 FQNEAQ (reference sequence). The CDR3: CASSRPGVGTEQYF. As DNA, the CDR3 is TGTGCCAGCAGCCGCCCTGGGGTGGGGACCGAGCAGTACTTC.

CDR3 nucleotides: TGCGCCAGCAGCCAAGATCTCAATCAGCCCCAGCATTTT. As protein: CASSQDLNQPQHF. The rearrangement joins TRBV4-3 to TRBJ1-5; unclear D gene. Germline V gene data show CDR1 as LGHNA and CDR2 as YSLEER. The CDR3 extends over 13 amino acids. The V end was cut by 0 bases, the J end by 3 bases, with 3 bases between.

This clone was detected only a few times. The chain employs TRBV28 and TRBJ1-2; D is unclear. The germline V and J ends were trimmed by 4 bases and 7 bases, with 19 bases remaining between them. The CDR3 is 15 residues long. The V gene's germline CDR1 is MDHEN and CDR2 SYDVKM. CDR3 residues: CASSSDQLQSSGYTF. As DNA, the CDR3 is TGTGCCAGCAGTTCAGACCAGCTCCAAAGTAGTGGCTACACCTTC.

The chain uses TRBV5-1 and TRBJ2-1; possibly TRBD1 or TRBD2 for D (5 bases each). The germline V and J ends were trimmed by 1 base and 3 bases, with 11 bases remaining between them. Germline assignment: CDR1 SGHRS and CDR2 YFSETQ. The CDR3 runs 15 residues. CDR3 bases: TGCGCCAGCAGCTTGTACGGGGACGGCTACAATGAGCAGTTCTTC. Amino acids: CASSLYGDGYNEQFF.

The J gene is TRBJ2-1, the V gene TRBV10-1; TRBD2 matches 12 bases. The CDR3 has 13 amino acids. After removal of 5 bases from V and 9 bases from J, the junction contained 2 bases not matched to a gene. Germline V gene lookup returns CDR1 WNHNN and CDR2 SYGVQD (reference sequence). The CDR3 region is CASSLAGGAEQFF. The CDR3 nucleotides are TGCGCCAGCAGTCTAGCGGGAGGGGCTGAGCAGTTCTTC.

The chain employs TRBV30 and TRBJ2-2; D not resolved. Trimming cost V 3 bases and J 4 bases, with 9 bases left between them. From germline, CDR1 is GTSNPN and CDR2 SVGIG (reference sequence). The CDR3 is 13 residues long. The CDR3 loop is CAWSSGITGELFF. The DNA for the CDR3 is TGTGCCTGGAGCAGTGGGATCACCGGGGAGCTGTTTTTT.

The sample holds a few counts of this clone. This chain connects TRBV9 to TRBJ2-2; 12 bases are shared with TRBD1. The CDR3 is 18 residues long. Per germline, CDR1 SGDLS and CDR2 YYNGEE. After removal of 3 bases from V and 3 bases from J, the junction contained 9 bases not matched to a gene. The CDR3 is CASSAGQGAPGDTGELFF. Here the CDR3 DNA reads TGTGCCAGCAGCGCGGGACAGGGGGCACCTGGGGACACCGGGGAGCTGTTTTTT.

This clone has a single count. This chain joins TRBV27 and TRBJ2-2; 7 bases are a match to TRBD2. CDR1 and CDR2 (germline): MNHEY, SMNVEV (reference sequence). The CDR3 covers 23 residues. The V and J ends lost 3 bases and 0 bases, in that order; junction bases with no gene match: 25. The CDR3 spells CASSLGDGWGVRGLPANTGELFF. CDR3 in DNA: TGTGCCAGCAGTTTGGGGGATGGTTGGGGGGTTAGGGGACTACCCGCGAACACCGGGGAGCTGTTTTTT.

This clone was counted once. The V call is TRBV5-4, the J call TRBJ2-5; D is uncertain. The CDR3 is 13 amino acids. Trimming left V 1 base short and J 5 bases short, with 9 bases between. The germline V gene has CDR1 SGHNT and CDR2 YYREEE (reference sequence). CDR3: CASSLTNEETQYF. For the CDR3, the DNA is TGTGCCAGCAGCTTGACCAACGAGGAGACCCAGTACTTC.

The rearrangement uses TRBV10-3 and TRBJ2-5; TRBD2 agrees at 8 bases. Per germline, CDR1 ENHRY and CDR2 SYGVKD. V lost 2 bases to trimming and J lost 14 bases; unmatched junction nucleotides: 10. The CDR3 consists of 13 residues. In nucleotides, the CDR3 is TGTGCCATCAGTGAGCAAACAGGGAGCGGGAGTTACTTC. Translation gives CAISEQTGSGSYF.

The rearrangement links TRBV19 to TRBJ2-7; TRBD2 agrees at 9 bases. The J segment lost 2 bases and the V segment lost 5 bases, leaving 4 bases of the junction unmatched. The length of the CDR3 is 14 residues. Germline CDR1 is LNHDA and CDR2 is SQIVND (reference sequence). The CDR3 bases are TGTGCCAGTAGTTCACAGCGGGGGGCCTACGAGCAGTACTTC. It codes for CASSSQRGAYEQYF.

V usage is TRBV2 and J usage is TRBJ2-7; no clear D gene. This CDR3 has 13 residues. Germline V gene lookup returns CDR1 SNHLY and CDR2 FYNNEI. Trimming removed 7 bases at V and 4 bases at J, with 14 bases between. The CDR3 here is CASNWASAYEQYF. In DNA, the CDR3 is TGTGCCAGCAATTGGGCCTCGGCTTACGAGCAGTACTTC. Based on the CDR3 plus reference TRBV2 and TRBJ2-7, the full variable domain is EPEVTQTPSHQVTQMGQEVILRCVPISNHLYFYWYRQILGQKVEFLVSFYNNEISEKSEIFDDQFSVERPDGSNFTLKIRSTKLEDSAMYFCASNWASAYEQYFGPGTRLTVT.

The CDR3 here is CASSELTSSPYEQYF. CDR3 bases: TGTGCCAGCAGTGAATTAACTAGCTCGCCCTACGAGCAGTACTTC. The V call is TRBV2, the J call TRBJ2-7; D possibly corresponds to TRBD2 (6 bases). From germline, CDR1 is SNHLY and CDR2 FYNNEI. This CDR3 region has 15 residues. The V end lost 2 bases, the J end lost 2 bases, and 13 bases lay between the germline ends.

The chain has TRBV5-5 and TRBJ1-2, with no clear D. This CDR3 contains 14 residues. Germline V lookup: CDR1 SGHKS, CDR2 YYEKEE (reference sequence). V was shortened by 4 bases and J by 4 bases, with 14 bases between the two germline ends. The CDR3 DNA reads TGTGCCAGCAGCCAAGTAGGGCAGGTCTATGGCTACACCTTC. Protein: CASSQVGQVYGYTF. Full variable domain (outside the CDR3, taken from reference TRBV5-5 and TRBJ1-2): DAGVTQSPTHLIKTRGQQVTLRCSPISGHKSVSWYQQVLGQGPQFIFQYYEKEERGRGNFPDRFSARQFPNYSSELNVNALLLGDSALYLCASSQVGQVYGYTFGSGTRLTVV.

Of note for this clone: At one end the junction does not follow the germline gene, possibly because of a read error. The sample holds other DNA sequences that translate to the same CDR3. The CDR3 loop reads CASRMNTEAFF. The CDR3 nucleotides are TGTGCCAGCAGGATGAACACTGAAGCCTTCTTT. The chain is built from TRBV2 and TRBJ1-1; D gene ambiguous. CDR3 length: 11 residues. Germline values: CDR1 SNHLY, CDR2 FYNNEI.

This clone showed up just a few times. Written as DNA, the CDR3 is TGTGCCACCAGCAGAGAGTTAGGTGGGAGAACCGGGGAGCTGTTTTTT. As protein: CATSRELGGRTGELFF. This chain links TRBV15 with TRBJ2-2; D may be TRBD2 (5 bases). Germline loops: CDR1 LNHNV, CDR2 YYDKDF (reference sequence). Between the trimmed V and J ends, which lost 0 bases and 5 bases, there was a span of 13 bases. The length of the CDR3 is 16 residues.

The chain recombines TRBV25-1 with TRBJ2-5, with D perhaps assigned TRBD1 or TRBD2 (5 bases each). This CDR3 contains 16 residues. The V gene lost 2 bases and the J gene lost 5 bases, with 18 bases spanning the gap. Germline assignment: CDR1 MGHDK and CDR2 SYGVNS. CDR3 in amino acids: CASSERDAGRYETQYF. The CDR3 coding sequence is TGTGCCAGCAGTGAAAGGGACGCAGGGCGATACGAGACCCAGTACTTC.